These 19 T cell receptor beta chains came from one sample sequenced in a study of technical replicates of blood from a few donors. Sequencing used immunoSEQ multiplex PCR; TCRdb keeps in-frame clones, though not all of them. The repertoire consists of over 50,000 clones, with around 87% occurring once and the leading ten covering 5% to 6.5%. Sequencing input: PBMCs. These TCRs come from a human donor in good health. Some clones in this sample may be carry-over from other donors' samples.

The J gene is TRBJ2-2, the V gene TRBV7-7; 9 nucleotides match TRBD2. The CDR3 loop spans 16 amino acids. The V segment lost 6 bases and the J segment 4 bases; nucleotides outside the gene matches: 9. Germline values: CDR1 SSHAT, CDR2 FNYEAQ (reference sequence). The chain's CDR3 is CASRDSGGGATGELFF. The DNA for the CDR3 is TGTGCCAGCAGGGACTCTGGCGGGGGGGCCACCGGGGAGCTGTTTTTT.

This sequence joins TRBV6-6 and TRBJ1-2, with TRBD1 as a possible D gene (6 bases). CDR3 length equals 13 residues. V was cut by 6 bases and J by 1 base, with 9 bases left in between. Germline V gene data show CDR1 as MNHNY and CDR2 as SVGAGI (reference sequence). CDR3 amino acids: CASRVQGNYGYTF. Here the CDR3 DNA reads TGTGCCAGCAGGGTACAGGGTAACTATGGCTACACCTTC.

This clone was seen a handful of times. The chain carries TRBV15 and TRBJ2-7; 9 bases fit TRBD1. The CDR3 covers 16 residues. Germline CDR1 reads LNHNV; CDR2 reads YYDKDF (reference sequence). The ends lost 1 base at V and 5 bases at J; junction bases unmatched: 9. CDR3 sequence reads: CATSRATGTGFNEQYF. CDR3 nucleotide sequence: TGTGCCACCAGCAGAGCAACCGGGACAGGGTTCAACGAGCAGTACTTC.

The chain recombines TRBV2 with TRBJ2-3; 10 bases are a match to TRBD2. Germline assignment: CDR1 SNHLY and CDR2 FYNNEI. Trimming at V came to 8 bases and at J to 6 bases, leaving 8 bases not matched to a gene. CDR3 size: 14 residues. CDR3: CASREAGGQDTQYF. The CDR3 nucleotides are TGTGCCAGCCGGGAAGCGGGAGGGCAGGATACGCAGTATTTT.

This chain links TRBV7-9 with TRBJ2-1; the match to TRBD1 covers 8 bases. This CDR3 contains 14 residues. After removal of 1 base from V and 9 bases from J, the junction contained 5 bases not matched to a gene. CDR1 SEHNR and CDR2 FQNEAQ come from the germline V gene (reference sequence). This CDR3 reads CASSLEGTGGEQFF. The CDR3 region has the DNA TGTGCCAGCAGCTTAGAGGGTACAGGGGGTGAGCAGTTCTTC. The full variable domain, rest sourced from reference TRBV7-9 and TRBJ2-1, is DTGVSQNPRHKITKRGQNVTFRCDPISEHNRLYWYRQTLGQGPEFLTYFQNEAQLEKSRLLSDRFSAERPKGSFSTLEIQRTEQGDSAMYLCASSLEGTGGEQFFGPGTRLTVL.

The V and J genes are TRBV30 and TRBJ2-7; TRBD1 matches 8 bases. Looked up from germline, CDR1 is GTSNPN and CDR2 is SVGIG (reference sequence). The V gene end was trimmed by 0 bases and the J gene end by 7 bases; junction bases not matched to a gene: 8. The CDR3 is 14 amino acids. DNA for the CDR3: TGTGCCTGGAGTGTAAGGACAGGGACGGGAGAGCAGTACTTC. As protein: CAWSVRTGTGEQYF.

V gene TRBV4-3 combines with J gene TRBJ2-1, with a tentative D call TRBD2 (5 bases). The CDR3 spans 14 residues. Germline CDR1 and CDR2: LGHNA and YSLEER. Trimming took 0 bases from V and 10 from J, leaving 13 bases between them. CDR3 coding DNA: TGCGCCAGCAGCCAAGATCCGCCGCCGGGGGAGCAGTTCTTC. This encodes CASSQDPPPGEQFF.

Only one count was recorded for this clone. This chain uses TRBV11-2 with TRBJ1-2; 7 nucleotides align to TRBD1. Trimming took 1 base from V and 4 from J; bases not matched to a gene: 6. This CDR3 has 15 residues. The germline V gene encodes CDR1 SGHAT and CDR2 FQNNGV. CDR3 protein: CASSLGQGKSYGYTF. CDR3 nucleotide sequence: TGTGCCAGCAGCTTAGGACAGGGCAAATCCTATGGCTACACCTTC.

The rearrangement links TRBV5-1 to TRBJ2-1; 7 bases map to TRBD2. Germline V lookup: CDR1 SGHRS, CDR2 YFSETQ. The J segment lost 8 bases and the V segment lost 5 bases, leaving 7 bases of the junction unmatched. The CDR3 spans 13 residues. CDR3 loop: CASSGGSGYEQFF. Written as DNA, the CDR3 is TGCGCCAGCAGTGGCGGGAGTGGCTATGAGCAGTTCTTC.

This clone was counted a few times. The chain recombines TRBV11-2 with TRBJ1-3, with 7 bases matching TRBD1. The CDR3 has 18 amino acids. Losses at the gene ends were 0 bases for V and 0 bases for J; bases not matched to a gene: 8. Germline values: CDR1 SGHAT, CDR2 FQNNGV. This chain's CDR3 is CASSLDGRGHLSGNTIYF. Written as DNA, the CDR3 is TGTGCCAGCAGCTTAGACGGGAGGGGGCACCTCTCTGGAAACACCATATATTTT.

The chain's CDR3 is CASSYTRTDSGNTIYF. The CDR3, as DNA: TGTGCCAGCAGCTATACCCGGACAGACTCTGGAAACACCATATATTTT. This sequence joins TRBV7-2 and TRBJ1-3; TRBD1 might be the D (6 bases). The CDR3 loop spans 16 amino acids. Germline CDR1 reads SGHTA; CDR2 reads FQGNSA. Between the trimmed V and J ends, which lost 4 bases and 0 bases, there was a span of 13 bases.

This clone was observed a handful of times. V and J are TRBV7-3 and TRBJ1-1, with D unresolved. CDR1 is SGHTA and CDR2 is FQGTGA in the germline V gene. This CDR3 is built from 13 residues. V lost 4 bases and J 0 bases, leaving 6 bases between the germline ends. CDR3 in amino acids: CASSSVLNTEAFF. As DNA, the CDR3 is TGTGCCAGCAGCTCCGTCCTGAACACTGAAGCTTTCTTT.

This clone was recorded only once. The J gene is TRBJ1-2, the V gene TRBV30, with D tentatively TRBD1 (6 bases). CDR3 length equals 15 residues. V was trimmed by 7 bases and J by 2 bases, leaving 20 bases between them. Looked up from germline, CDR1 is GTSNPN and CDR2 is SVGIG (reference sequence). The CDR3 is CAYRFTGYQNYGYTF. The CDR3 nucleotides are TGTGCCTATCGATTTACAGGGTATCAAAACTATGGCTACACCTTC. Based on the CDR3 plus reference TRBV30 and TRBJ1-2, the full variable domain is SQTIHQWPATLVQPVGSPLSLECTVEGTSNPNLYWYRQAAGRGLQLLFYSVGIGQISSEVPQNLSASRPQDRQFILSSKKLLLSDSGFYLCAYRFTGYQNYGYTFGSGTRLTVV.

The CDR3 spells CASSLDGRGYEQYF. The CDR3 nucleotides are TGCGCCAGCAGCTTAGACGGAAGGGGCTACGAGCAGTACTTC. V usage is TRBV5-1 and J usage is TRBJ2-7; weak D call: TRBD1 (5 bases). The CDR3 loop spans 14 amino acids. Germline V CDR1 and CDR2: SGHRS, YFSETQ. The V end lost 2 bases, the J end lost 3 bases, and 12 bases lay between the germline ends.

The V and J genes are TRBV7-9 and TRBJ1-1, with D possibly matching TRBD1 (6 bases). Germline CDR1 is SEHNR and CDR2 is FQNEAQ (reference sequence). Deletions cut 4 bases from V and 5 bases from J, with 23 bases between. This CDR3 spans 17 amino acids. The CDR3 DNA follows: TGTGCCAGCAGCTCCTTACGGGACACTTTACTGGGGACTGAAGCTTTCTTT. It specifies CASSSLRDTLLGTEAFF.

This clone was seen only a few times. Written as DNA, the CDR3 is TGCGCCAGCAGCCCGCTAGCGGGGGAGGATACGCAGTATTTT. Translating it yields CASSPLAGEDTQYF. The rearrangement uses TRBV4-3 and TRBJ2-3; TRBD2 aligns across 10 bases. CDR1 is LGHNA, CDR2 YSLEER, per germline. This CDR3 has 14 residues. V lost 4 bases and J lost 6; bases outside the gene matches: 4.

The V call is TRBV10-3, the J call TRBJ1-1; 8 bases are a match to TRBD1. V shed 6 bases, J shed 5 bases, and the junction held 5 bases outside the gene matches. The germline gives CDR1 ENHRY, CDR2 SYGVKD. This CDR3 has 13 amino acids. CDR3 bases: TGTGCCATCAGCCCAGGACAGGGTACTGAAGCTTTCTTT. Residues: CAISPGQGTEAFF.

J is TRBJ2-7 and V is TRBV23-1; a possible D gene is TRBD1 (6 bases). TRBV23-1 is annotated as an ORF whose role is uncertain. The CDR3 runs 17 residues. V lost 0 bases to trimming and J lost 0 bases, with 15 bases between them. The CDR3, as DNA: TGCGCCAGCAGTCAATCTGTTCCGGGACACAGCTCCTACGAGCAGTACTTC. It translates to CASSQSVPGHSSYEQYF.

The chain combines TRBV6-5 with TRBJ2-7, with D tentatively TRBD2 (6 bases). V was shortened by 2 bases and J by 3 bases, with 17 bases between the two germline ends. Germline V gives CDR1 MNHEY, CDR2 SVGAGI. The CDR3 spans 16 residues. Here the CDR3 reads CASSYQTSRRGYEQYF. In DNA, the CDR3 is TGTGCCAGCAGTTACCAGACTAGTAGGAGGGGCTACGAGCAGTACTTC.